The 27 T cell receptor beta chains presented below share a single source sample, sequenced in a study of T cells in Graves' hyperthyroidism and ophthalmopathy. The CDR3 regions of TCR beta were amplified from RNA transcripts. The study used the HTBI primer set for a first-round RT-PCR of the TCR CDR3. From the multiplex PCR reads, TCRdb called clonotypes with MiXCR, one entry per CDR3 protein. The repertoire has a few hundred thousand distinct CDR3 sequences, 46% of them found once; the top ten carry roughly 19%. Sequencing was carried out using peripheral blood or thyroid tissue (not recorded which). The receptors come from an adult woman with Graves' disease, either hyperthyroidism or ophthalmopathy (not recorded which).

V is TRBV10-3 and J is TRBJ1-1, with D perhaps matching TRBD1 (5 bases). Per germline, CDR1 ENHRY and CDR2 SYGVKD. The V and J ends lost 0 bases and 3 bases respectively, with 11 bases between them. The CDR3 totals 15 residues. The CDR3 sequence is CAISESQGSDTEAFF. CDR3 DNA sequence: TGTGCCATCAGTGAGTCGCAGGGTTCAGACACTGAAGCTTTCTTT.

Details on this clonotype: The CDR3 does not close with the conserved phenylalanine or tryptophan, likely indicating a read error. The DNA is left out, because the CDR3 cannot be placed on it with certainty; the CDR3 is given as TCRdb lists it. This CDR3 reads CAIGTTAA. The chain combines TRBV10-3 with TRBJ1-3. The CDR3 has 8 residues if both end residues are counted. Germline CDR1 and CDR2: ENHRY and SYGVKD.

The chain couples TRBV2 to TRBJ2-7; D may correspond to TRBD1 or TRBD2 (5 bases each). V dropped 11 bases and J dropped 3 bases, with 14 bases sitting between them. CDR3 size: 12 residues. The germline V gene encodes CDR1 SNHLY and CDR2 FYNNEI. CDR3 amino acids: CAGGREVYEQYF. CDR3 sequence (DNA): TGTGCCGGGGGACGAGAAGTCTACGAGCAGTACTTC.

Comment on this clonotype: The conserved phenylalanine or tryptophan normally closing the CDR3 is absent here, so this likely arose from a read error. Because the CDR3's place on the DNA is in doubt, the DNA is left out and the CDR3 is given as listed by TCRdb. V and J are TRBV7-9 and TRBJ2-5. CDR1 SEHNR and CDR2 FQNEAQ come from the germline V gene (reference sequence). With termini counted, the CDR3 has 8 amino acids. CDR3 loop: CASSSVLP.

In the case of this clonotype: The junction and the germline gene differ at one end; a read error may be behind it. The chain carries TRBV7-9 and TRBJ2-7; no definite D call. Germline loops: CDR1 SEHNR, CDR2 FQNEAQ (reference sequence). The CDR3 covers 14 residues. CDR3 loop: CATSPLPRSYEQYF. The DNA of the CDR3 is TGTGCCACCAGCCCTCTCCCGAGGTCGTACGAGCAGTACTTC. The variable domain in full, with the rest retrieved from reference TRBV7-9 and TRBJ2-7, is DTGVSQNPRHKITKRGQNVTFRCDPISEHNRLYWYRQTLGQGPEFLTYFQNEAQLEKSRLLSDRFSAERPKGSFSTLEIQRTEQGDSAMYLCATSPLPRSYEQYFGPGTRLTVT.

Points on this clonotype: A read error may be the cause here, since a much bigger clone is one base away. The CDR3 coding sequence is TGTGCCATCAGCCCCGGGACTTACAATGAGCAGTTCTTC. It encodes CAISPGTYNEQFF. The rearrangement links TRBV10-3 to TRBJ2-1, with D perhaps matching TRBD2 (6 bases). This CDR3 contains 13 residues. Germline V gene data show CDR1 as ENHRY and CDR2 as SYGVKD. Trimming pared 6 bases from V and 4 bases from J, leaving 10 bases between.

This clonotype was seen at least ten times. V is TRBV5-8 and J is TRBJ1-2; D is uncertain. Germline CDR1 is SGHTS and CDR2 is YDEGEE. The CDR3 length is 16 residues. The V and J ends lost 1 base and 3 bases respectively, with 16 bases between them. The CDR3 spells CASSLSVRLNHYGYTF. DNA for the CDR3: TGTGCCAGCAGCTTGTCGGTCAGACTAAACCACTATGGCTACACCTTC.

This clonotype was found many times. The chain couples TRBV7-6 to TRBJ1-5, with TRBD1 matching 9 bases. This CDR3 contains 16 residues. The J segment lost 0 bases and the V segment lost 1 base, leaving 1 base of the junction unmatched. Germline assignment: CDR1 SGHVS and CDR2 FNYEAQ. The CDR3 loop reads CASSLGGQGSNQPQHF. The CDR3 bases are TGTGCCAGCAGCTTAGGGGGACAGGGTAGCAATCAGCCCCAGCATTTT.

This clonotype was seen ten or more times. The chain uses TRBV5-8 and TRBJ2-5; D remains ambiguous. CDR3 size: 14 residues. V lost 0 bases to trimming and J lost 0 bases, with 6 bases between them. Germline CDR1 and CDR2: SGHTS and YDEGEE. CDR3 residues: CASSLVLYQETQYF. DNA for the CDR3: TGTGCCAGCAGCTTGGTATTGTACCAAGAGACCCAGTACTTC.

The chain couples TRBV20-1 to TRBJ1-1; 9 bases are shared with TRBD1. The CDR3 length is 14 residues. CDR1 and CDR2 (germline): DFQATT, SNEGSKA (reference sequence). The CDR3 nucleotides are TGCAGCGCGAACAGGGGGCGGTTGGGCACTGAAGCTTTCTTT. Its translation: CSANRGRLGTEAFF.

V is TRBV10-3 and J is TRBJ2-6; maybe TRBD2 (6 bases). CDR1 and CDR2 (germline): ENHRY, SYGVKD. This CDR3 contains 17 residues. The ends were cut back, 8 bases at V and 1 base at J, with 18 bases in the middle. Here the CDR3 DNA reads TGTGCCATCCCGGGGGAGGAGGGTACATCTGGGGCCAACGTCCTGACTTTC. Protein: CAIPGEEGTSGANVLTF.

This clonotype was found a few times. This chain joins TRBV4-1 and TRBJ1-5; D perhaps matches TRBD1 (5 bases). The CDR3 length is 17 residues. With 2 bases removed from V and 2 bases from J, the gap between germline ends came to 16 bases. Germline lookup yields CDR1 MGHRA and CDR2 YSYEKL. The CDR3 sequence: CASSQYTGGGGNQPQHF. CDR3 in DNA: TGCGCCAGCAGCCAATACACCGGGGGAGGGGGCAATCAGCCCCAGCATTTT.

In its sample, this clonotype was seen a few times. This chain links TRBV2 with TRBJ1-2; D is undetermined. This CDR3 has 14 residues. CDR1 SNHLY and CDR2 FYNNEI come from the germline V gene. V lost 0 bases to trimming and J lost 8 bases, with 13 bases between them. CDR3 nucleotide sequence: TGTGCCAGCAGTGAAGCGCTTCCTGGTCTCGGCTACACCTTC. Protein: CASSEALPGLGYTF.

CDR3 residues: CASSLQTTSNSAQYF. In DNA, the CDR3 is TGTGCCAGCAGCTTACAGACCACAAGCAACTCGGCCCAGTACTTC. The rearrangement links TRBV7-8 to TRBJ2-5; the D is unclear. The CDR3 sequence is 15 residues long. Trimming left V 2 bases short and J 9 bases short, with 19 bases between. Germline CDR1 and CDR2: SGHVS and FQNEAQ.

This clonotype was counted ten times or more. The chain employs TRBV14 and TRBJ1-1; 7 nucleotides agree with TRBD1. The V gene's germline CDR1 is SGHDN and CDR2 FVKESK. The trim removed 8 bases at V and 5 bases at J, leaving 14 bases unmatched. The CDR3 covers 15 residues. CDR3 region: CASGDLNRGGTEAFF. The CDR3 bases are TGTGCCAGCGGAGACCTGAACAGGGGCGGAACTGAAGCTTTCTTT.

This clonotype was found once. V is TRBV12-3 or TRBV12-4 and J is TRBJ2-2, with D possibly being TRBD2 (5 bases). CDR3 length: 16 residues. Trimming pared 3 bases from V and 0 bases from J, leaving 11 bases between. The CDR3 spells CASSLYRGSNTGELFF. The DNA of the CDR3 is TGTGCCAGCAGTTTGTATCGGGGATCGAACACCGGGGAGCTGTTTTTT.

The CDR3, as DNA: TGTGCCAGCAGTGAGGGGGGAAGAAACACCATATATTTT. This gives the protein CASSEGGRNTIYF. The rearrangement links TRBV25-1 to TRBJ1-3, with D possibly matching TRBD1 (5 bases). Germline CDR1 and CDR2: MGHDK and SYGVNS. The V end lost 3 bases, the J end lost 5 bases, and 8 bases lay between the germline ends. CDR3 length: 13 amino acids.

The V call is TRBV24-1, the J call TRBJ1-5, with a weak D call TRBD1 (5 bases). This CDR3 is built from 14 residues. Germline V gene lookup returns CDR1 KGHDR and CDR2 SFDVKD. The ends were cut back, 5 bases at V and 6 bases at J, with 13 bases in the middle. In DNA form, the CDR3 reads TGTGCCACCAGTGGAACAGGTCCCGGTCAGCCCCAGCATTTT. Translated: CATSGTGPGQPQHF.

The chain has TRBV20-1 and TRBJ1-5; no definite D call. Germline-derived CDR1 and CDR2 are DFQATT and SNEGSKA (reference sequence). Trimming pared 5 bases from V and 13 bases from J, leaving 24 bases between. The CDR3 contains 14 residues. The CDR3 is CSAGGASYRYEQHF. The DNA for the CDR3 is TGCAGTGCTGGCGGCGCTAGCTACCGCTACGAGCAGCATTTT.

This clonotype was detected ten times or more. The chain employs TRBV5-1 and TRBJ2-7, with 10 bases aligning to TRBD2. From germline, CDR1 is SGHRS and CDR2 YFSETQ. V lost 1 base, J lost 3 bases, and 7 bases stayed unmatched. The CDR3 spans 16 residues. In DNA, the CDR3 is TGCGCCAGCAGCTTGACTAGCGGGATCTTAAGCTACGAGCAGTACTTC. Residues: CASSLTSGILSYEQYF.

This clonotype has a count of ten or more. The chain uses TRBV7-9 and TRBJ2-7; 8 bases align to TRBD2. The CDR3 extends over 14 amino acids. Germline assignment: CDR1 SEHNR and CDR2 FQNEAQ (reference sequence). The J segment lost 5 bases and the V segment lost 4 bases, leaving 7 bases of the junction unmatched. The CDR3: CASSYGRAGNEQYF. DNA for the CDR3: TGTGCCAGCAGCTACGGGAGGGCCGGGAACGAGCAGTACTTC.

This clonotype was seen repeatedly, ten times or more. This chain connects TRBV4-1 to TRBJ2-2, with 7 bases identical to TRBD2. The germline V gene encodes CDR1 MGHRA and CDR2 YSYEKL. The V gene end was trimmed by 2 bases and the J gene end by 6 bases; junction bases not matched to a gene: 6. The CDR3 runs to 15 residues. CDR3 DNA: TGCGCCAGCAGCCAATTCGCTAGCGGCGCCGGGGAGCTGTTTTTT. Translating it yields CASSQFASGAGELFF.

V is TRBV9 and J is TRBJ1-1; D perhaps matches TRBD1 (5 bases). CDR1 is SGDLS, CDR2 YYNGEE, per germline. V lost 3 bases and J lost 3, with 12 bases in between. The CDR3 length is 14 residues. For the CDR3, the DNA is TGTGCCAGCAGCGGCTCGCAGGGCGACACTGAAGCTTTCTTT. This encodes CASSGSQGDTEAFF. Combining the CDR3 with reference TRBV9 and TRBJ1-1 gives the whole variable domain DSGVTQTPKHLITATGQRVTLRCSPRSGDLSVYWYQQSLDQGLQFLIQYYNGEERAKGNILERFSAQQFPDLHSELNLSSLELGDSALYFCASSGSQGDTEAFFGQGTRLTVV.

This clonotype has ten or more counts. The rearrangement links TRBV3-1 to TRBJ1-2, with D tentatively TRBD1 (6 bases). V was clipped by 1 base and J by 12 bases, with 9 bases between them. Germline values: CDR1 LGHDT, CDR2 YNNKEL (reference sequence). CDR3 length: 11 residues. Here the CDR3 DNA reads TGTGCCAGCAGCCAAGGGACAGCCAACACCTTC. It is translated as CASSQGTANTF.

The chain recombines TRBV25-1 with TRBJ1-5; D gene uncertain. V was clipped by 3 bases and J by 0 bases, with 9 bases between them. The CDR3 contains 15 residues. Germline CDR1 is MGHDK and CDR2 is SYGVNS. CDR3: CASSDKVNSNQPQHF. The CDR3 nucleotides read TGTGCCAGCAGTGATAAGGTTAATAGCAATCAGCCCCAGCATTTT.

The CDR3 sequence is CASSLVGLNSPLHF. The DNA for the CDR3 is TGTGCCAGCAGCTTAGTCGGACTAAATTCACCCCTCCACTTT. The chain has TRBV7-2 and TRBJ1-6; D gene ambiguous. Trimming removed 1 base at V and 7 bases at J, with 8 bases between. Germline CDR1 SGHTA, CDR2 FQGNSA. The CDR3 covers 14 residues.

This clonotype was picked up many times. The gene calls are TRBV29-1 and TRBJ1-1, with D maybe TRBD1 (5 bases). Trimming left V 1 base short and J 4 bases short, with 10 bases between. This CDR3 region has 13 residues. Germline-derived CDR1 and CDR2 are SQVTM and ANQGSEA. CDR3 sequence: CSVEGVGATEAFF. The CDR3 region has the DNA TGCAGCGTTGAAGGGGTAGGGGCCACTGAAGCTTTCTTT.